This TCR beta chain was identified in a study of blood T cells in healthy people across ages. Through a sample-barcoded 5' primer and a J-beta primer mix, a second PCR was run for about 7 to 12 cycles. TCRdb re-called the 5' RACE reads through MiXCR, storing one row per CDR3 protein. The table includes some 640,000 distinct CDR3 sequences, 49% detected once. In the case of this clonotype: An end of the junction differs from the germline gene, which may be a read error.

The CDR3 covers 15 residues. Germline V CDR1 and CDR2: MNHEY, SMNVEV (reference sequence). The chain combines TRBV27 with TRBJ2-7; 10 bases match TRBD2. The sequenced sample was blood. The TCR originated in an older woman in good health. This CDR3 reads CASSAWTSGSYERYF. The CDR3 nucleotides are TGTGCCAGCAGTGCGTGGACTAGCGGCTCCTACGAGCGGTACTTC.